This T cell receptor beta chain was sequenced in a study of blood T cells in healthy people across ages. Study-wide results and limits: Changes in expanded clonotypes were possibly confounded, as the CMV status of donors was unknown. Estimated diversity, derived from one million T cells, was regarded as an underestimate.

The CDR3 runs to 14 residues. The germline CDR1 and CDR2 sequences are ENHRY and SYGVKD. Trimming cost V 0 bases and J 0 bases, with 4 bases left between them. This clonotype has only a few counts. Antigen: not known. A second PCR of 7 to 11 cycles used a sample-barcoded 5' primer and a J-beta primer mix. A single record per CDR3 protein comes from TCRdb applying MiXCR to the 5' RACE reads. This table holds approximately 800,000 distinct CDR3 sequences, around 24% found once. These sequences were also reported in another study, on T cells of mothers and their children. That study reports: Study donors consisted of a few healthy Caucasian mothers and their six children.

V usage is TRBV10-3 and J usage is TRBJ2-3; D uncertain. This clonotype was sampled from a boy under 18 in good health. The source material was blood. The CDR3, as DNA: TGTGCCATCAGTGAGTCGAGTAGCACAGATACGCAGTATTTT. Its protein is CAISESSSTDTQYF.